The 2 T cell receptor beta chains below all came from one sample that was sequenced in a study of blood T cell repertoires in COVID-19. Data came from immunoSEQ multiplex PCR; TCRdb stores just in-frame clones and leaves some out. The sample holds about 81,000 clones, 89% seen once. What was sequenced was peripheral blood. The source of these receptors is a man in his 70s with active or convalescent COVID-19.

The chain is built from TRBV18 and TRBJ1-1; 10 bases line up with TRBD1. The CDR3 runs to 17 residues. Germline assignment: CDR1 KGHSH and CDR2 LQKENI. Trimming at V came to 3 bases and at J to 0 bases, leaving 7 bases not matched to a gene. In DNA, the CDR3 is TGTGCCAGCTCACCCGCGGGGACAGGGGTTATGAACACTGAAGCTTTCTTT. Protein sequence: CASSPAGTGVMNTEAFF.

As regards this clone: The sample holds other DNA sequences that translate to the same CDR3. The chain joins TRBV7-8 to TRBJ1-5, with TRBD1 matching over 8 bases. Germline assignment: CDR1 SGHVS and CDR2 FQNEAQ. Trimming took 5 bases from V and 0 from J; bases not matched to a gene: 6. This CDR3 contains 16 residues. CDR3 sequence reads: CASSPRTGYSNQPQHF. The CDR3 DNA follows: TGTGCCAGCAGCCCCCGGACAGGGTATAGCAATCAGCCCCAGCATTTT.